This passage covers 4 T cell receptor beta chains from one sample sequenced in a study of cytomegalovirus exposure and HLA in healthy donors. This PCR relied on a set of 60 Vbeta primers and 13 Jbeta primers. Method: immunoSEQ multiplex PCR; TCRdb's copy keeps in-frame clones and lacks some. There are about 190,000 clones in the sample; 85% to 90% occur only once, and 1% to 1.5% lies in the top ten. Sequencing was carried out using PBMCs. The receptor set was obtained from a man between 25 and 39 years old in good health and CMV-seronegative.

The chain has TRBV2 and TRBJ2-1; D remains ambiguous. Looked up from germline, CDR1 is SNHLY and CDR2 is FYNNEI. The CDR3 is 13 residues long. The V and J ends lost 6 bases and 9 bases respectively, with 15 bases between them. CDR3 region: CASRETLPFEQFF. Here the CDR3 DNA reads TGTGCCAGCAGGGAGACCCTTCCTTTTGAGCAGTTCTTC.

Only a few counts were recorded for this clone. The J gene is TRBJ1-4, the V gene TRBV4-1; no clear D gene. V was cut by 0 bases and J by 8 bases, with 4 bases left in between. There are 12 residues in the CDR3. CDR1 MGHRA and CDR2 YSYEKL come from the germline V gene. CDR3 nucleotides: TGCGCCAGCAGCCAAGACGAGGAAAAACTGTTTTTT. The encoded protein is CASSQDEEKLFF.

The CDR3, as DNA: TGCGCCAGCAGCGCGGGACAGGGGCAGGGGACCCAGTACTTC. The encoded protein is CASSAGQGQGTQYF. The chain combines TRBV5-1 with TRBJ2-5; 10 nucleotides align to TRBD1. This CDR3 has 14 residues. Per germline, CDR1 SGHRS and CDR2 YFSETQ. Trimming at V came to 4 bases and at J to 7 bases, leaving 7 bases not matched to a gene.

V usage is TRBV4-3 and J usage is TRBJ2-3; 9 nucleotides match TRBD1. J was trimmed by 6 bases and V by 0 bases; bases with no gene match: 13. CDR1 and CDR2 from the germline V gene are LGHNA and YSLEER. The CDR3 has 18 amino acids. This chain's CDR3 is CASSQEFEGTGLMDTQYF. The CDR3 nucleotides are TGCGCCAGCAGCCAAGAATTCGAAGGGACAGGGTTGATGGATACGCAGTATTTT.